This T cell receptor (beta chain) was profiled in a study of cytomegalovirus exposure and HLA in healthy donors. Germline V gene sequence: CDR1 LNHDA, CDR2 SQIVND (reference sequence). The ends were cut back, 10 bases at V and 2 bases at J, with 12 bases in the middle. The CDR3 consists of 13 residues. PCR involved 60 Vbeta and 13 Jbeta primers. Study processing details: Later reanalysis found 60 million to 90 million unique TCR beta chains, some 10 million of them shared. Generated by immunoSEQ multiplex PCR, the TCRdb table keeps only in-frame clones and is missing some. V and J calls and clone size are copied from that table; D and trimming were computed from the DNA. The data show some 78,000 clones, 80% seen once.

The V and J genes are TRBV19 and TRBJ1-5; D might be TRBD1 (6 bases). What was sequenced was PBMCs. The receptor was derived from a man aged 50 to 59 in good health and CMV-seropositive. CDR3 loop: CATETGRNQPQHF. CDR3 DNA: TGTGCCACCGAAACAGGGCGCAATCAGCCCCAGCATTTT. Supplemented by reference TRBV19 and TRBJ1-5, the full variable domain reads DGGITQSPKYLFRKEGQNVTLSCEQNLNHDAMYWYRQDPGQGLRLIYYSQIVNDFQKGDIAEGYSVSREKKESFPLTVTSAQKNPTAFYLCATETGRNQPQHFGDGTRLSIL.